A single sample is the source of the 4 T cell receptor beta chains below, sequenced in a study of shared clonotypes between healthy human individuals. The protocol was immunoSEQ multiplex PCR, while the TCRdb copy is restricted to in-frame clones and leaves out a portion. Of about 300,000 clones listed, around 67% were seen once; the top ten hold 10%. The specimen was memory CD4+ T cells sorted from blood. Subset specified: CD45RA-negative fraction. The receptors originated from a man in his thirties or forties in good health.

In regard to this clone: This sample also contains other DNA sequences that code for the same CDR3. The chain links TRBV2 to TRBJ1-5; 7 bases line up with TRBD1. The CDR3 loop spans 13 amino acids. Germline-derived CDR1 and CDR2 are SNHLY and FYNNEI. Germline trimming cut 6 bases from V and 1 base from J; bases unmatched to any gene: 0. This chain's CDR3 is CASRGQSNQPQHF. The DNA of the CDR3 is TGTGCCAGCAGGGGACAGAGCAATCAGCCCCAGCATTTT.

The gene calls are TRBV5-1 and TRBJ1-1; no clear D gene. The CDR3 runs 13 residues. Germline V gene data show CDR1 as SGHRS and CDR2 as YFSETQ. Between the trimmed V and J ends, which lost 4 bases and 0 bases, there was a span of 7 bases. The CDR3 protein is CASSRELNTEAFF. CDR3 nucleotides: TGCGCCAGCAGCCGAGAGTTGAACACTGAAGCTTTCTTT.

This sequence joins TRBV5-4 and TRBJ2-3; 15 bases align to TRBD2. Looked up from germline, CDR1 is SGHNT and CDR2 is YYREEE (reference sequence). Trimming cost V 4 bases and J 6 bases; bases outside gene matches: 9. This CDR3 is 17 amino acids long. The CDR3 DNA reads as TGTGCCAGCAGCCTGGAAGGACTAGCGGGAGGGCCGGATACGCAGTATTTT. It yields the protein CASSLEGLAGGPDTQYF.

The rearrangement uses TRBV11-2 and TRBJ2-1, with D perhaps TRBD2 (5 bases). CDR1 and CDR2 (germline): SGHAT, FQNNGV. The ends were cut back, 7 bases at V and 9 bases at J, with 16 bases in the middle. The CDR3 is 13 residues long. The DNA for the CDR3 is TGTGCCAGCACCCCGGCGGGTTTCGGTGAGCAGTTCTTC. Translating gives CASTPAGFGEQFF.